Included here is one TCR beta chain sequence, with context. The data belong to a study of blood T cell repertoires in COVID-19. The wider study: Sites in the United States, Italy and Spain provided acute and convalescent COVID-19 samples.

TCRdb's table, derived via immunoSEQ multiplex PCR, lists solely in-frame clones and lacks some. The sample includes tens of thousands of clones, almost 90% of them seen just once. The CDR3 is 14 amino acids. V was trimmed by 3 bases and J by 5 bases, leaving 13 bases between them. Germline V gene sequence: CDR1 KGHSH, CDR2 LQKENI. This sequence was found in an elderly woman with active or convalescent COVID-19. The V gene is TRBV18, the J gene TRBJ1-2; perhaps TRBD1 as D (6 bases). Sample: peripheral blood. DNA for the CDR3: TGTGCCAGCTCACCCGCAGGGGAATCGTATGGCTACACCTTC. As protein: CASSPAGESYGYTF.